The T cell receptor (beta chain) under discussion was sequenced for a study of CD8 T cells in ankylosing spondylitis. TCRdb re-called the 5' RACE reads with MiXCR, one entry per CDR3 protein. This sample yields nearly 350,000 distinct CDR3 sequences, of which roughly 14% are seen a single time; about 1.1% belongs to the top ten. Remarks on this clonotype: Antigen: not known.

Study conclusions and caveats: In peripheral blood, disease-linked CD8+ clones occurred at relatively low frequencies. Apparently characteristic of ankylosing spondylitis blood was a TCR beta motif (fewer than 10 highly homologous variants). The clones that were linked to disease were reported to be significantly enriched in matched synovial fluid samples from ankylosing spondylitis patients.

The V gene lost 6 bases and the J gene lost 1 base, with 12 bases spanning the gap. Germline CDR1 DFQATT, CDR2 SNEGSKA (reference sequence). This CDR3 has 13 residues. This rearrangement joins TRBV20-1 to TRBJ1-1; D perhaps matches TRBD1 (5 bases). Sequencing was done on a sample of blood, either unsorted or a sorted T cell fraction (not recorded which). This sequence was found in a male donor with ankylosing spondylitis or in good health (not recorded which). CDR3 coding DNA: TGCAGTGCAAAGGGACGGGCGAACACTGAAGCTTTCTTT. Amino acid sequence: CSAKGRANTEAFF.